The text below deals with one T cell receptor beta chain. This clone's antigen is unknown. Qualities for individual bases were not recorded, and no much larger clone is one base off. TCRbeta CDR3 regions were amplified from genomic DNA using the immunoSEQ Assay, a bias-controlled multiplex PCR. Per the original workflow: The number of nucleated cells in each sample was estimated from the amplification of reference gene primers within the assay. To quantify the absolute abundance of each unique TCRbeta CDR3 rearrangement, sequence reads were collapsed and filtered. For each sample, productive Simpson clonality was calculated by taking the square root of Simpson's diversity index across productive rearrangements. Imported from immuneACCESS, the table was reduced by TCRdb to in-frame sequences with V and J called. These copies leave out some clones; in studies compared against another copy, an unresolved V gene accounts for under half, and the cause of the remainder is not known. V, J and clone size reflect that table, while D and trimming were determined from the DNA. This sample holds approximately 80,000 clones; around 76% were observed only once. Jointly, the top ten make up about 17% of the sample.

Collaborating institutions collected whole blood in K2EDTA tubes following their own protocols. For TCRbeta analysis, collaborators shipped samples in one of three forms: frozen whole blood, isolated PBMCs, or DNA extracted from either of those sample types. The germline V gene (reference sequence) gives CDR1 as LNHDA and CDR2 as SQIVND. The CDR3, from cysteine to phenylalanine, totals 14 residues. Only the CDR3 part of the read is kept: 42 bases, read in frame from the first base. Deletion took 5 bases off V and 2 bases off J, with a span of 10 bases between the germline ends. This sample stems from a study of blood T cell repertoires in COVID-19 (dated by TCRdb to 2018 to 2020). Turning to the overall study: Samples covering the acute and convalescent phases of COVID-19 were provided by collaborators in the United States, Italy and Spain. Sample metadata almost always included a de-identified subject ID, COVID-19 status, age in years and sex. The dataset comprised deeply sampled blood TCRbeta repertoires from subjects exposed to, actively infected with, or recovered from COVID-19. The prospective study material was composed of cDNA or gDNA derived from T cells, B-cell-depleted T cells, or PBMCs. The repertoires were released in a freely available public database meant as a resource for research on the immune response to SARS-CoV-2. The samples were drawn from the first 160 participants of the ongoing ImmuneRACE study and from some 1,300 subjects provided by 6 global collaborators. Where HLA class I and class II types were available, the types were taken from metadata supplied by the sample provider, not from assay-based typing.

Results and caveats for the whole study, not just this receptor: Clinical and demographic metadata were provided uncurated, with the amount varying by source and participant.

The receptor's source is a man in his 70s with active or convalescent COVID-19. This chain joins TRBV19 to TRBJ1-5, and the D gene may be TRBD1, 6 bases matching. The specimen was peripheral blood. The DNA sequence is given as TGTGCCAGTAGTCCACGACAGGGCAATCAGCCCCAGCATTTT. Translated, it reads CASSPRQGNQPQHF.